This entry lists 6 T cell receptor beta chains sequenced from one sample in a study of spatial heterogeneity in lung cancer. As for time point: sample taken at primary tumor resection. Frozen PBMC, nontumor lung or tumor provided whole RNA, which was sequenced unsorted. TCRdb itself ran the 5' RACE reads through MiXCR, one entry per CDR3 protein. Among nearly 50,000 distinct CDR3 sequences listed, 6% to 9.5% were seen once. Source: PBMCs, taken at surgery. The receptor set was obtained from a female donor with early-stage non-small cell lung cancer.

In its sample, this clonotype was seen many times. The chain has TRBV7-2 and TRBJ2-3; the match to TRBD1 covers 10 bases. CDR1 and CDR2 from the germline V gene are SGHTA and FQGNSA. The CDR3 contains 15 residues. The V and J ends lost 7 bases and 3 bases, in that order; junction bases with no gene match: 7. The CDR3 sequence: CASNHGDRGTDTQYF. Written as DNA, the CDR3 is TGTGCCAGCAACCACGGGGACAGGGGAACAGATACGCAGTATTTT. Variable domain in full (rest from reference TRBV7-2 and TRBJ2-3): GAGVSQSPSNKVTEKGKDVELRCDPISGHTALYWYRQSLGQGLEFLIYFQGNSAPDKSGLPSDRFSAERTGGSVSTLTIQRTQQEDSAVYLCASNHGDRGTDTQYFGPGTRLTVL.

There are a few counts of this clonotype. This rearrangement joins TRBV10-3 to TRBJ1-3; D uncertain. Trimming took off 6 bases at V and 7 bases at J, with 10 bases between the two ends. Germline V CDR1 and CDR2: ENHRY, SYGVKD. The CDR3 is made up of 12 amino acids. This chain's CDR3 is CAIRDSGNTIYF. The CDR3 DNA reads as TGTGCCATCAGGGATTCCGGTAACACCATATATTTT.

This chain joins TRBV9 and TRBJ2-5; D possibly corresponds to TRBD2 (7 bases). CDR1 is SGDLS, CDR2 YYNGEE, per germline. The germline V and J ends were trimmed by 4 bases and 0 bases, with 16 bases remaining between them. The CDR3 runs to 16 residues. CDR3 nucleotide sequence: TGTGCCAGCAGCTTTCTAGGGGGGGGGAACCAAGAGACCCAGTACTTC. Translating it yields CASSFLGGGNQETQYF.

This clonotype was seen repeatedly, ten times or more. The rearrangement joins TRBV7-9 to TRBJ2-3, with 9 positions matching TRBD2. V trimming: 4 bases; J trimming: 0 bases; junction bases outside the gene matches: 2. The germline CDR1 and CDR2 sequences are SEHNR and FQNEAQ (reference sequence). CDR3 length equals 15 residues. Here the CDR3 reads CASSWLAGSTDTQYF. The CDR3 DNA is TGTGCCAGCAGCTGGCTAGCGGGGAGCACAGATACGCAGTATTTT.

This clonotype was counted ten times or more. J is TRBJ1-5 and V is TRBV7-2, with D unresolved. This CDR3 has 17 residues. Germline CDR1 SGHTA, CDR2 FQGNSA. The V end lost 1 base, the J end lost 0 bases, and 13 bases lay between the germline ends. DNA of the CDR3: TGTGCCAGCAGCTTAGGACCGCCCCTGGGTAGCAATCAGCCCCAGCATTTT. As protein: CASSLGPPLGSNQPQHF. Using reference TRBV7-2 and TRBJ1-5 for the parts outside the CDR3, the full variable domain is GAGVSQSPSNKVTEKGKDVELRCDPISGHTALYWYRQSLGQGLEFLIYFQGNSAPDKSGLPSDRFSAERTGGSVSTLTIQRTQQEDSAVYLCASSLGPPLGSNQPQHFGDGTRLSIL.

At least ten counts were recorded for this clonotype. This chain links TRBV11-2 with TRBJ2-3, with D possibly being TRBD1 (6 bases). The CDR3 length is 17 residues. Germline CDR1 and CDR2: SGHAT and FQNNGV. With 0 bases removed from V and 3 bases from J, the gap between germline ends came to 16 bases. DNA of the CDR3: TGTGCCAGCAGCTTAGATCGGGGTGGGGGCGCGACAGATACGCAGTATTTT. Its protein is CASSLDRGGGATDTQYF.